The entry below describes one TCR beta chain. Its specificity is unknown. The data were taken from a study of cytomegalovirus exposure and HLA in healthy donors. Findings and limits, study-wide: Several of the most significant clusters were apparently associated with common viral pathogens in a later analysis. In a later analysis, compared with equally common non-associated chains, HLA-associated beta chains were more expanded. It was 160 or so TCR beta chains that were listed as cytomegalovirus-associated.

PCR was performed using 60 Vbeta and 13 Jbeta primers. Sequencing was performed with immunoSEQ multiplex PCR; in TCRdb, only in-frame clones are kept and a portion is missing. Of around 150,000 clones detected, around 75% appear once; the ten largest clones hold under 1.5%. The CDR3 has 17 residues. The germline V gene encodes CDR1 SGHTA and CDR2 FQGNSA. Trimming cost V 4 bases and J 2 bases; bases outside gene matches: 13. The sample taken for sequencing was PBMCs. This sequence was found in a man between 18 and 35 years old in good health and CMV-seronegative. The chain has TRBV7-2 and TRBJ2-7; 8 nucleotides line up with TRBD2. This CDR3 reads CASSSMSALAGTYEQYF. The CDR3, as DNA: TGTGCCAGCAGCTCCATGTCGGCCTTAGCGGGGACCTACGAGCAGTACTTC.